These 2 T cell receptor beta chains were sequenced from one sample in a study of OX40 agonist ivuxolimab in advanced cancers. Only in-frame clones appear in the TCRdb table, and some are missing; sequencing was by immunoSEQ multiplex PCR. Among 32,000 or so clones listed, roughly 80% were seen once. The sequencing here drew on CD4+ or CD8+ T cells sorted from blood, taken in a trial of the OX40 agonist ivuxolimab. All receptors come from an adult with an advanced solid tumor such as melanoma, head and neck, liver or kidney cancer.

The chain has TRBV5-1 and TRBJ2-2; 7 nucleotides align to TRBD2. The CDR3 is made up of 16 amino acids. CDR1 SGHRS and CDR2 YFSETQ come from the germline V gene. V was clipped by 3 bases and J by 3 bases; unmatched bases: 8. CDR3 sequence: CASSYTGTTYTGELFF. The CDR3 coding sequence is TGCGCCAGCAGCTACACCGGGACTACATACACCGGGGAGCTGTTTTTT. The entire variable domain, with the rest obtained from reference TRBV5-1 and TRBJ2-2, is as follows: KAGVTQTPRYLIKTRGQQVTLSCSPISGHRSVSWYQQTPGQGLQFLFEYFSETQRNKGNFPGRFSGRQFSNSRSEMNVSTLELGDSALYLCASSYTGTTYTGELFFGEGSRLTVL.

The sample holds one count of this clone. The chain couples TRBV7-9 to TRBJ1-1, with unresolved D. The CDR3 spans 12 residues. V lost 1 base to trimming and J lost 3 bases, with 3 bases between them. The germline V gene has CDR1 SEHNR and CDR2 FQNEAQ (reference sequence). CDR3 region: CASSLEDTEAFF. The CDR3 bases are TGTGCCAGCAGCTTAGAGGACACTGAAGCTTTCTTT.